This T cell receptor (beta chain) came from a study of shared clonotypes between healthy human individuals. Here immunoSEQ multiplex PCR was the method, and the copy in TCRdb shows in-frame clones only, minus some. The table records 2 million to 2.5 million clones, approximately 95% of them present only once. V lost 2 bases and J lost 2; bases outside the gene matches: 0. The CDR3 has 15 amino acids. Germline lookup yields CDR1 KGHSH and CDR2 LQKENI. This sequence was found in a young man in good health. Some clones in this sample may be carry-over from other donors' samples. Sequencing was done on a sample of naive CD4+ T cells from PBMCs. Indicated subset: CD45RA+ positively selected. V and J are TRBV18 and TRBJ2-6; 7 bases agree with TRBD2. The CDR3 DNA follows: TGTGCCAGCTCACCAGGGGGGGCTGGGGCCAACGTCCTGACTTTC. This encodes CASSPGGAGANVLTF.